This T cell receptor (beta chain) was retrieved from a study of siplizumab effects on memory and regulatory T cells. Study as a whole: Siplizumab-free reactions were matched to 1 ug/mL siplizumab reactions in paired mixed lymphocyte cultures. Whole-study results and caveats: Sequences below about 10^-5 frequency were poorly captured, limiting mapping of alloreactive clones. The drug siplizumab significantly decreased the alloreactive sequences that could be traced to unstimulated CD4+ memory cells.

TCRdb's copy holds only in-frame clones and misses some; the assay was immunoSEQ multiplex PCR. The sample has about 10,000 clones; 40% to 55% are singletons. Details on this clone: Its antigen is not known.

As described, mixed lymphocyte reaction cells underwent coculture at 37°C for a duration of five to seven days. Trimming cost V 8 bases and J 0 bases, with 16 bases left between them. From germline, CDR1 is MDHEN and CDR2 SYDVKM. The CDR3 spans 15 residues. The rearrangement uses TRBV28 and TRBJ1-2, with D possibly TRBD1 on 6 matching bases. The TCR sequence derives from a human donor in good health; the cells came from an allogeneic mixed lymphocyte reaction. The source material was CFSE-low (dividing) CD4+ T cells sorted from an allogeneic mixed lymphocyte reaction. In DNA form, the CDR3 reads TGTGCCAGCGGGAGTGTGGGGGCCGCTAACTATGGCTACACCTTC. Protein: CASGSVGAANYGYTF.